These 15 T cell receptor beta chains came from one sample sequenced in a study of Graves' ophthalmopathy and Graves' hyperthyroidism. Amplifying from RNA transcripts, the study obtained TCR beta CDR3 regions. The library came from an HTBI-primed first-round RT-PCR and a second-round multiplex PCR. TCRdb re-derived calls from the multiplex PCR reads in MiXCR, one entry per CDR3 protein. The sample carries 300,000 to 450,000 distinct CDR3 sequences, about a sixth recorded once. Sample: peripheral blood. All receptors derive from an adult woman with stable Graves' hyperthyroidism.

The CDR3 sequence is CASSLGGTSGWYEQYF. CDR3 bases: TGTGCCAGCAGCTTAGGCGGGACTAGCGGGTGGTACGAGCAGTACTTC. J is TRBJ2-7 and V is TRBV11-1, with 12 bases matching TRBD2. CDR3 size: 16 residues. In germline, CDR1 is SGHAT, CDR2 FQDESV (reference sequence). The junction had 5 bases not matched to a gene; V was cut back by 1 base and J by 4 bases.

This clonotype was detected many times. The DNA for the CDR3 is TGTGCCAGCCGAGATTTCAGGGTCGGGGAGACCCAGTACTTC. Amino acid sequence: CASRDFRVGETQYF. The chain has TRBV27 and TRBJ2-5; the D gene is possibly TRBD1 (5 bases). This CDR3 has 14 residues. Deletions cut 8 bases from V and 5 bases from J, with 18 bases between. Per the germline V gene, CDR1 is MNHEY and CDR2 is SMNVEV (reference sequence).

This clonotype has just a few counts. The V and J genes are TRBV30 and TRBJ2-7, with D perhaps assigned TRBD1 or TRBD2 (6 bases each). This CDR3 has 13 residues. V was shortened by 2 bases and J by 3 bases, with 11 bases between the two germline ends. Germline CDR1 is GTSNPN and CDR2 is SVGIG (reference sequence). CDR3 sequence (DNA): TGTGCCTGGAGTATGGGGGGCCACTACGAGCAGTACTTC. It is translated as CAWSMGGHYEQYF.

Ten or more counts support this clonotype. This chain links TRBV19 with TRBJ2-5; D perhaps matches TRBD1 (6 bases). The CDR3 totals 13 residues. Germline lookup yields CDR1 LNHDA and CDR2 SQIVND (reference sequence). With 3 bases removed from V and 5 bases from J, the gap between germline ends came to 10 bases. This chain's CDR3 is CASSIRGRETQYF. CDR3 in DNA: TGTGCCAGTAGTATCAGGGGACGTGAGACCCAGTACTTC.

This clonotype came up a few times. This chain joins TRBV11-1 and TRBJ2-7; the match to TRBD1 covers 7 bases. Germline V gene sequence: CDR1 SGHAT, CDR2 FQDESV (reference sequence). CDR3 size: 16 residues. Losses at the gene ends were 4 bases for V and 1 base for J; bases not matched to a gene: 10. CDR3 region: CASSWLGQDSSYEQYF. In DNA, the CDR3 is TGTGCCAGCAGCTGGTTAGGACAGGATAGTTCCTACGAGCAGTACTTC.

In its sample, this clonotype was seen many times. The genes are TRBV10-3 and TRBJ2-2, with 9 bases identical to TRBD2. CDR3 length equals 20 residues. The germline CDR1 and CDR2 sequences are ENHRY and SYGVKD. The V and J ends lost 0 bases and 4 bases, in that order; junction bases with no gene match: 15. As DNA, the CDR3 is TGTGCCATCAGTGAGTCTAAAGTCCGGCGGGAGGGCCGTGGCACCGGGGAGCTGTTTTTT. Amino acids: CAISESKVRREGRGTGELFF.

This clonotype was detected many times. The rearrangement uses TRBV20-1 and TRBJ1-1; D unclear. The CDR3 extends over 14 amino acids. Per germline, CDR1 DFQATT and CDR2 SNEGSKA (reference sequence). With 1 base removed from V and 1 base from J, the gap between germline ends came to 10 bases. The CDR3 sequence is CSARGHAKNTEAFF. In nucleotides, the CDR3 is TGCAGTGCTAGAGGGCACGCCAAGAACACTGAAGCTTTCTTT.

This clonotype was seen many times. The chain links TRBV6-1 to TRBJ2-5, with 7 bases aligning to TRBD1. The germline V gene encodes CDR1 MNHNS and CDR2 SASEGT. V shed 5 bases, J shed 5 bases, and the junction held 8 bases outside the gene matches. This CDR3 has 14 residues. CDR3 residues: CASSQGQPEETQYF. CDR3 in DNA: TGTGCCAGCAGTCAGGGACAGCCCGAGGAGACCCAGTACTTC.

This clonotype appeared many times. The V and J genes are TRBV19 and TRBJ1-5, with 10 bases fitting TRBD1. CDR1 and CDR2 from the germline V gene are LNHDA and SQIVND (reference sequence). CDR3 length: 15 residues. The V and J ends lost 7 bases and 6 bases, in that order; junction bases with no gene match: 9. CDR3 residues: CASTTLGTGVQPQHF. The CDR3 DNA is TGTGCCAGTACCACCCTCGGGACAGGGGTTCAGCCCCAGCATTTT.

This clonotype occurred many times. J is TRBJ2-2 and V is TRBV6-5; D perhaps matches TRBD1 (6 bases). Per germline, CDR1 MNHEY and CDR2 SVGAGI. The CDR3 runs 14 residues. Deletions cut 6 bases from V and 6 bases from J, with 14 bases between. CDR3 sequence (DNA): TGTGCCAGCAGAGGGGGAGACGAATCCGGGGAGCTGTTTTTT. Its protein is CASRGGDESGELFF.

Many counts were recorded for this clonotype. The chain is built from TRBV7-2 and TRBJ2-7; 8 nucleotides line up with TRBD1. V was pared by 3 bases and J by 13 bases, with 8 bases of the junction left unmatched. Germline V gives CDR1 SGHTA, CDR2 FQGNSA. The CDR3 sequence is 12 residues long. Here the CDR3 reads CASSFLGDRSYF. The CDR3, as DNA: TGTGCCAGCAGCTTCCTAGGGGACAGGAGTTACTTC.

V usage is TRBV28 and J usage is TRBJ2-7; TRBD2 matches at 7 bases. Germline-derived CDR1 and CDR2 are MDHEN and SYDVKM. This CDR3 has 17 residues. Losses at the gene ends were 4 bases for V and 2 bases for J; bases not matched to a gene: 14. The CDR3 DNA reads as TGTGCCAGCAGTTGGCTGGGCCGGGGGGTAAGGACCTACGAGCAGTACTTC. This codes for CASSWLGRGVRTYEQYF.

This clonotype was observed many times. The rearrangement joins TRBV29-1 to TRBJ2-5; D gene unclear. Germline-derived CDR1 and CDR2 are SQVTM and ANQGSEA. The CDR3 runs to 10 residues. Trimming took off 4 bases at V and 5 bases at J, with 5 bases between the two ends. The CDR3 DNA follows: TGCAGCGTTGCCCGGGAGACCCAGTACTTC. Translation: CSVARETQYF.

This clonotype came up once. The gene calls are TRBV6-1 and TRBJ2-7; no clear D gene. V was trimmed by 6 bases and J by 4 bases, leaving 16 bases between them. CDR3 size: 14 residues. Looked up from germline, CDR1 is MNHNS and CDR2 is SASEGT. CDR3 amino acids: CASSPRWALYEQYF. For the CDR3, the DNA is TGTGCCAGCAGCCCTCGATGGGCCCTTTACGAGCAGTACTTC.

This clonotype was counted many times. J is TRBJ2-5 and V is TRBV7-2, with 7 bases fitting TRBD1. The V segment lost 4 bases and the J segment 2 bases; nucleotides outside the gene matches: 7. The CDR3 spans 15 residues. Germline loops: CDR1 SGHTA, CDR2 FQGNSA. The CDR3 region is CASSSQTGSQETQYF. CDR3 DNA: TGTGCCAGCAGCTCCCAGACAGGGAGTCAAGAGACCCAGTACTTC.